The next 23 T cell receptor beta chains were all read from a single sample in a study of cytomegalovirus exposure and HLA in healthy donors. The PCR used 60 Vbeta and 13 Jbeta primers. Here immunoSEQ multiplex PCR was the method, and the copy in TCRdb shows in-frame clones only, minus some. The sample totals around 210,000 clones; its top ten clones hold roughly 0.89%. The sample comprised PBMCs. The receptors derive from a woman aged 25 to 45 in good health and CMV-seropositive.

The chain recombines TRBV19 with TRBJ2-2, with a possible D match to TRBD2 (6 bases). The germline V and J ends were trimmed by 4 bases and 9 bases, with 12 bases remaining between them. Germline lookup yields CDR1 LNHDA and CDR2 SQIVND (reference sequence). The CDR3 extends over 13 amino acids. As DNA, the CDR3 is TGTGCCAGTAGTAGGGGGGAGAGGCGGGAGCTGTTTTTT. It yields the protein CASSRGERRELFF.

The chain employs TRBV28 and TRBJ2-1, with TRBD2 matching 9 bases. The germline V gene encodes CDR1 MDHEN and CDR2 SYDVKM. There are 14 residues in the CDR3. J lost 7 bases, V lost 5 bases, and 6 bases had no gene match. The CDR3 spells CASSRLAEGNEQFF. The CDR3 nucleotides read TGTGCCAGCAGTCGACTAGCGGAGGGAAATGAGCAGTTCTTC.

This chain joins TRBV5-1 and TRBJ2-7, with unresolved D. The CDR3 is made up of 15 amino acids. Trimming shortened V by 4 bases and J by 0 bases, and 14 bases separated the two germline ends. Germline V gene lookup returns CDR1 SGHRS and CDR2 YFSETQ. The DNA of the CDR3 is TGCGCCAGCAGCCCCCACCGGTTAGCCTCCTACGAGCAGTACTTC. Translation gives CASSPHRLASYEQYF.

The chain employs TRBV5-1 and TRBJ2-7, with TRBD2 identical over 8 bases. Germline V lookup: CDR1 SGHRS, CDR2 YFSETQ. J was trimmed by 1 base and V by 2 bases; bases with no gene match: 2. The CDR3 is 14 residues long. The CDR3 sequence: CASSFRGGSYEQYF. CDR3 DNA: TGCGCCAGCAGCTTCCGGGGGGGATCCTACGAGCAGTACTTC.

The V call is TRBV4-3, the J call TRBJ2-1; TRBD2 is a possible D gene (6 bases). The CDR3 is 17 residues long. Trimming cost V 0 bases and J 0 bases, with 12 bases left between them. Germline V gene data show CDR1 as LGHNA and CDR2 as YSLEER. CDR3 residues: CASSQDRGLSSYNEQFF. The CDR3 DNA sequence: TGCGCCAGCAGCCAAGATCGCGGACTAAGCTCCTACAATGAGCAGTTCTTC.

The V gene is TRBV5-1, the J gene TRBJ1-5, with TRBD1 as a possible D gene (6 bases). Germline-derived CDR1 and CDR2 are SGHRS and YFSETQ. Between the trimmed V and J ends, which lost 4 bases and 0 bases, there was a span of 14 bases. This CDR3 spans 16 amino acids. Here the CDR3 DNA reads TGCGCCAGCAGCCCCGGGACACCTTATAGCAATCAGCCCCAGCATTTT. Protein product: CASSPGTPYSNQPQHF.

This chain joins TRBV6-5 and TRBJ2-5; 8 positions agree with TRBD1. The DNA matches TRBJ2-7 better at its end, which makes the J call doubtful. Germline CDR1 is MNHEY and CDR2 is SVGAGI. The CDR3 covers 15 residues. The CDR3 nucleotides are TGTGCCAGCAGTTACTCGAGGTCAGGGGGCCACGAGCAGTACTTC. This codes for CASSYSRSGGHEQYF.

V and J are TRBV7-8 and TRBJ1-5; a possible D gene is TRBD1 (5 bases). Germline assignment: CDR1 SGHVS and CDR2 FQNEAQ. The CDR3 runs to 18 residues. V was trimmed by 6 bases and J by 3 bases, leaving 24 bases between them. CDR3 region: CASSSTLSGQGFNQPQHF. For the CDR3, the DNA is TGTGCCAGCAGTTCAACCCTATCCGGGCAGGGCTTCAATCAGCCCCAGCATTTT.

The CDR3 is CASSLRSGNTEAFF. CDR3 bases: TGTGCCAGCAGCTTAAGGTCAGGGAACACTGAAGCTTTCTTT. V is TRBV7-2 and J is TRBJ1-1; D is unresolved. Germline loops: CDR1 SGHTA, CDR2 FQGNSA. Trimming left V 2 bases short and J 1 base short, with 8 bases between. The length of the CDR3 is 14 residues.

The rearrangement joins TRBV7-2 to TRBJ2-2; 13 positions agree with TRBD2. Losses at the gene ends were 5 bases for V and 7 bases for J; bases not matched to a gene: 4. The CDR3 totals 15 residues. Germline V CDR1 and CDR2: SGHTA, FQGNSA. The CDR3 loop reads CASSGLAGVGGELFF. CDR3 DNA: TGTGCCAGCAGCGGACTAGCGGGAGTCGGCGGGGAGCTGTTTTTT. The full variable domain, rest sourced from reference TRBV7-2 and TRBJ2-2, is GAGVSQSPSNKVTEKGKDVELRCDPISGHTALYWYRQSLGQGLEFLIYFQGNSAPDKSGLPSDRFSAERTGGSVSTLTIQRTQQEDSAVYLCASSGLAGVGGELFFGEGSRLTVL.

This chain links TRBV6-5 with TRBJ2-1, with D tentatively TRBD1 (5 bases). There are 14 residues in the CDR3. V lost 6 bases to trimming and J lost 2 bases, with 11 bases between them. Germline CDR1 and CDR2: MNHEY and SVGAGI. CDR3 DNA: TGTGCCAGCAGGGGGCACGGACCCTACAATGAGCAGTTCTTC. Translated: CASRGHGPYNEQFF.

The chain joins TRBV7-2 to TRBJ2-7, with 11 positions matching TRBD2. The germline gives CDR1 SGHTA, CDR2 FQGNSA. The CDR3 is made up of 17 amino acids. The trim removed 0 bases at V and 2 bases at J, leaving 6 bases unmatched. The CDR3 nucleotides are TGTGCCAGCAGCTTAGCGTCGCTAGCGGGAGGCGCCTACGAGCAGTACTTC. Translating it yields CASSLASLAGGAYEQYF.

As regards this clone: One end of the junction is discordant with germline, which a read error may explain. This rearrangement joins TRBV20-1 to TRBJ1-2; perhaps TRBD1 as D (6 bases). The CDR3 contains 11 residues. The V gene's germline CDR1 is DFQATT and CDR2 SNEGSKA (reference sequence). CDR3 sequence (DNA): TGCAGTGCTAGAGCGGCAGGGGCTGCCTCCTTC. Amino acid sequence: CSARAAGAASF.

The genes are TRBV19 and TRBJ1-5, with D possibly TRBD1 on 6 matching bases. The V end was cut by 1 base, the J end by 2 bases, with 9 bases between. The CDR3 is made up of 15 amino acids. The germline gives CDR1 LNHDA, CDR2 SQIVND (reference sequence). The DNA of the CDR3 is TGTGCCAGTAGTATAGGTCCAGGGGGCAATCAGCCCCAGCATTTT. Translating gives CASSIGPGGNQPQHF.

This rearrangement joins TRBV29-1 to TRBJ2-5; the match to TRBD2 covers 7 bases. This CDR3 region has 14 residues. J lost 7 bases, V lost 7 bases, and 15 bases had no gene match. Germline V gene sequence: CDR1 SQVTM, CDR2 ANQGSEA. CDR3 sequence reads: CSGVTWSGGGTQYF. CDR3 DNA sequence: TGCAGCGGTGTTACGTGGTCGGGGGGAGGGACCCAGTACTTC.

This CDR3 is CSGKGQGDIQYF. The CDR3 coding sequence is TGCAGCGGAAAGGGACAGGGGGACATTCAGTACTTC. This chain connects TRBV29-1 to TRBJ2-4; 11 nucleotides line up with TRBD1. V was pared by 7 bases and J by 8 bases, with 4 bases of the junction left unmatched. This CDR3 has 12 residues. Germline values: CDR1 SQVTM, CDR2 ANQGSEA.

This rearrangement joins TRBV6-6 to TRBJ2-1, with D unresolved. Trimming removed 0 bases at V and 6 bases at J, with 3 bases between. Germline CDR1 is MNHNY and CDR2 is SVGAGI (reference sequence). The CDR3 is 12 residues long. CDR3 nucleotide sequence: TGTGCCAGCAGTTACTCCATCAATGAGCAGTTCTTC. Protein: CASSYSINEQFF.

The CDR3 sequence is CASSERGQSRGGYTF. In DNA form, the CDR3 reads TGTGCCAGCAGCGAGAGAGGACAGTCGCGGGGGGGCTACACCTTC. The chain couples TRBV9 to TRBJ1-2; D possibly corresponds to TRBD1 (6 bases). This CDR3 region has 15 residues. Trimming pared 3 bases from V and 8 bases from J, leaving 20 bases between. Germline CDR1 and CDR2: SGDLS and YYNGEE. Using reference TRBV9 and TRBJ1-2 for the parts outside the CDR3, the full variable domain is DSGVTQTPKHLITATGQRVTLRCSPRSGDLSVYWYQQSLDQGLQFLIQYYNGEERAKGNILERFSAQQFPDLHSELNLSSLELGDSALYFCASSERGQSRGGYTFGSGTRLTVV.

V is TRBV4-1 and J is TRBJ1-5, with 7 bases fitting TRBD1. The CDR3 sequence is 15 residues long. Looked up from germline, CDR1 is MGHRA and CDR2 is YSYEKL. The V and J ends lost 2 bases and 1 base, in that order; junction bases with no gene match: 2. The CDR3 here is CASSQRDRSNQPQHF. The CDR3 region has the DNA TGCGCCAGCAGCCAAAGGGACAGAAGCAATCAGCCCCAGCATTTT.

This chain joins TRBV6-5 and TRBJ2-2; 9 bases agree with TRBD1. Per the germline V gene, CDR1 is MNHEY and CDR2 is SVGAGI. The CDR3 runs 15 residues. Unmatched junction bases numbered 6, after V lost 6 bases and J lost 4 bases. CDR3 nucleotides: TGTGCCAGCAGCCGGACAGGGGAAGGCACCGGGGAGCTGTTTTTT. Translated, it gives CASSRTGEGTGELFF.

This chain connects TRBV18 to TRBJ2-3; D is undetermined. The germline CDR1 and CDR2 sequences are KGHSH and LQKENI. Trimming shortened V by 1 base and J by 2 bases, and 7 bases separated the two germline ends. This CDR3 is built from 14 residues. The DNA of the CDR3 is TGTGCCAGCTCACCACTTTGGCTCACAGATACGCAGTATTTT. Its translation is CASSPLWLTDTQYF.

The V and J genes are TRBV2 and TRBJ2-2; no clear D. Trimming cost V 3 bases and J 1 base, with 6 bases left between them. The CDR3 loop spans 14 amino acids. Germline CDR1 is SNHLY and CDR2 is FYNNEI. CDR3 nucleotide sequence: TGTGCCAGCAGTGAGGCCGAGAACACCGGGGAGCTGTTTTTT. Its protein is CASSEAENTGELFF.

This chain connects TRBV9 to TRBJ1-3; a possible D gene is TRBD1 (6 bases). The germline CDR1 and CDR2 sequences are SGDLS and YYNGEE. The germline V and J ends were trimmed by 2 bases and 0 bases, with 9 bases remaining between them. The CDR3 totals 15 residues. For the CDR3, the DNA is TGTGCCAGCAGCGTTGACAGGTCCTCTGGAAACACCATATATTTT. Its translation is CASSVDRSSGNTIYF.